These 9 T cell receptor beta chains share one sample of origin, sequenced in a study of neurological immune-mediated disorders. MiXCR, applied by TCRdb to the 5' RACE reads, yields one record per CDR3 protein. Among around 44,000 distinct CDR3 sequences listed, more than 2% were seen once. Source material: PBMCs. These receptors originate from a man aged 30-40 years with multiple sclerosis.

This clonotype has ten or more counts. The chain uses TRBV20-1 and TRBJ2-7; maybe TRBD2 (7 bases). The CDR3 totals 18 residues. Trimming removed 6 bases from V and 6 bases from J, with 33 bases in between. Germline assignment: CDR1 DFQATT and CDR2 SNEGSKA (reference sequence). This CDR3 is CSASEDRGSGTGLPEQYF. The CDR3 region has the DNA TGCAGTGCCTCCGAGGACCGCGGGAGTGGAACAGGGCTCCCCGAGCAGTACTTC.

This clonotype was counted only a few times. The chain uses TRBV27 and TRBJ2-7; TRBD2 matches 11 bases. The CDR3 has 14 amino acids. Looked up from germline, CDR1 is MNHEY and CDR2 is SMNVEV (reference sequence). Losses at the gene ends were 5 bases for V and 5 bases for J; bases not matched to a gene: 5. CDR3 sequence reads: CASSISTSGNEQYF. Here the CDR3 DNA reads TGTGCCAGCAGTATCTCGACTAGCGGGAACGAGCAGTACTTC.

This clonotype came up many times. The genes are TRBV9 and TRBJ1-1; no definite D call. CDR1 is SGDLS, CDR2 YYNGEE, per germline. The CDR3 contains 13 residues. V was shortened by 4 bases and J by 3 bases, with 10 bases between the two germline ends. CDR3 sequence reads: CASSTRRDTEAFF. CDR3 sequence (DNA): TGTGCCAGCAGCACCCGACGAGACACTGAAGCTTTCTTT.

This clonotype was counted at least ten times. This chain uses TRBV5-1 with TRBJ2-7, with 8 nucleotides matching TRBD1. Germline-derived CDR1 and CDR2 are SGHRS and YFSETQ. V trimming: 4 bases; J trimming: 3 bases; junction bases outside the gene matches: 3. The CDR3 has 13 amino acids. The CDR3 DNA sequence: TGCGCCAGCAGCGGGGGGACAGGCTACGAGCAGTACTTC. Translating it yields CASSGGTGYEQYF. Drawing the rest from reference TRBV5-1 and TRBJ2-7, the complete variable domain is KAGVTQTPRYLIKTRGQQVTLSCSPISGHRSVSWYQQTPGQGLQFLFEYFSETQRNKGNFPGRFSGRQFSNSRSEMNVSTLELGDSALYLCASSGGTGYEQYFGPGTRLTVT.

This clonotype came up many times. J is TRBJ1-3 and V is TRBV5-1; D is uncertain. Germline V lookup: CDR1 SGHRS, CDR2 YFSETQ. V gave up 1 base and J gave up 1 base, with 15 bases separating them. CDR3 size: 17 residues. The CDR3 DNA reads as TGCGCCAGCAGCTTGACTTCCGGCTTATCGTCTGGAAACACCATATATTTT. It encodes CASSLTSGLSSGNTIYF.

This clonotype occurred a few times. This chain uses TRBV5-4 with TRBJ1-1; D is perhaps TRBD1 (5 bases). V gave up 6 bases and J gave up 0 bases, with 9 bases separating them. The CDR3 spans 13 residues. Germline CDR1 is SGHNT and CDR2 is YYREEE (reference sequence). Here the CDR3 reads CASTWGLNTEAFF. Written as DNA, the CDR3 is TGTGCCAGCACCTGGGGGTTGAACACTGAAGCTTTCTTT. Together with reference TRBV5-4 and TRBJ1-1, the CDR3 gives the full variable domain: ETGVTQSPTHLIKTRGQQVTLRCSSQSGHNTVSWYQQALGQGPQFIFQYYREEENGRGNFPPRFSGLQFPNYSSELNVNALELDDSALYLCASTWGLNTEAFFGQGTRLTVV.

There are many counts of this clonotype. The gene calls are TRBV10-2 and TRBJ2-1; perhaps TRBD2 as D (5 bases). In germline, CDR1 is WSHSY, CDR2 SAAADI. The CDR3 runs to 16 residues. V was clipped by 3 bases and J by 5 bases, with 17 bases between them. This chain's CDR3 is CASSDSLRVRDNEQFF. The CDR3 DNA follows: TGCGCCAGCAGTGATTCGCTGCGGGTCCGAGACAATGAGCAGTTCTTC.

This clonotype has a count of ten or more. This chain uses TRBV5-8 with TRBJ1-5; D is perhaps TRBD1 (5 bases). CDR1 and CDR2 (germline): SGHTS, YDEGEE. The CDR3 extends over 14 amino acids. V lost 1 base to trimming and J lost 4 bases, with 9 bases between them. CDR3 region: CASSLTGGNQPQHF. CDR3 DNA: TGTGCCAGCAGCTTGACAGGCGGGAATCAGCCCCAGCATTTT.

This clonotype was seen at least ten times. The chain recombines TRBV7-2 with TRBJ2-2; D not resolved. The CDR3 is made up of 13 amino acids. Germline V gene data show CDR1 as SGHTA and CDR2 as FQGNSA. V dropped 3 bases and J dropped 6 bases, with 8 bases sitting between them. CDR3 amino acids: CASSLVGSGELFF. The CDR3 DNA reads as TGTGCCAGCAGCTTGGTGGGATCCGGGGAGCTGTTTTTT.